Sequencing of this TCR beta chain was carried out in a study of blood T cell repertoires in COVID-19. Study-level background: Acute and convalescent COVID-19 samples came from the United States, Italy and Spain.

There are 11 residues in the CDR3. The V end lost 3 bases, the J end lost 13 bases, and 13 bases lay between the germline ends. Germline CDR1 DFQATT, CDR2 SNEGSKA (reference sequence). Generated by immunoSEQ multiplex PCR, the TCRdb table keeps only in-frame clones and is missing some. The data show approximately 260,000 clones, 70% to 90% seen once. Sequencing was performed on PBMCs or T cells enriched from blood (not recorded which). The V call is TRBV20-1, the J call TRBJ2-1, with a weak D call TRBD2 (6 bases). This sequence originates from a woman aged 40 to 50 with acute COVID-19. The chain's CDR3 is CSARVAANQFF. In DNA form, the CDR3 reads TGCAGTGCTAGGGTAGCGGCGAACCAGTTCTTC.